This T cell receptor (beta chain) came from a study of beta chain features in type 1 diabetes. Study-wide points: More deletions and fewer insertions at VDJ junctions were found in patients with type 1 diabetes. In comparison with healthy donors, patients had naive, central memory and Treg TCRB repertoires that appeared more similar. Within each of all four CD4+ subsets, Type 1 diabetes patients had TCRB CDR3s that were moderately but significantly shorter. These data did not resolve whether HLA type affects TCRB rearrangement.

This CDR3 comprises 13 residues. Germline V gene data show CDR1 as SGHRS and CDR2 as YFSETQ. V shed 4 bases and J shed 10 bases, with 15 bases lying between them. A few counts support this clone. Its target is unknown. The isolated RNA, all of it, was reverse transcribed, so expressed TCRB transcripts were what got sequenced. Clones were read by immunoSEQ multiplex PCR, and TCRdb kept only the in-frame ones, dropping some. Of roughly 160,000 clones listed, about 8.3% are singletons. Every sorted population was more than 95% pure. The material sequenced was central memory CD4+ T cells from blood. The sequence derives from a woman aged 18-35 years with type 1 diabetes. V is TRBV5-1 and J is TRBJ2-4; weak D call: TRBD1 (6 bases). The chain's CDR3 is CASSPSGTRIQYF. CDR3 DNA: TGCGCCAGCAGCCCCTCCGGGACACGAATTCAGTACTTC.